The T cell receptor beta chain under discussion was sequenced for a study of cytomegalovirus exposure and HLA in healthy donors (TCRdb year 2017). Turning to the overall study: An earlier analysis of some 600 of the donors reported approximately 300 Gb of sequence data and 117 million unique TCR beta sequences obtained from 150 million to 200 million T cells. Using immunosequencing, the study profiled T cell repertoires from roughly 650 subjects and related those repertoires to cytomegalovirus serostatus. The study aimed to test whether signatures of past pathogen exposure could be identified by cataloging public T cell receptors. To predict cytomegalovirus infection status, the study combined high-throughput TCR immunosequencing, statistical association of individual TCRs with disease status, and machine learning. To decide whether each TCR beta V gene segment behaved as functional or pseudogenic, an earlier analysis of some 600 of the donors relied on high-throughput TCR beta sequencing. Donor age, sex, ethnicity and CMV serostatus were compiled together with the repertoire data. A later analysis re-analyzed previously published TCR beta repertoires from approximately 670 donors and added high-resolution HLA genotyping to study TCR occurrence patterns. The genetic ancestry cluster associated with self-reported Caucasian donors included 80% to 90% of the 300 to 450 genotyped donors. Among around 400 genotyped donors of the cohort, an average of approximately 240,000 unique TCR beta nucleotide sequences were sequenced per donor, around 20% of them non-productive. About five DR-DQ haplotypes were treated as single units for association and clustering because of strong linkage in the cohort. HLA typing covered class I and class II loci at four-digit resolution. Rather than using new phenotypic data, the later analysis identified candidate immune exposures from TCR beta sequences and from how often those sequences occurred across donors. A later genetic analysis took genome-wide SNP genotypes for about 55% of the 666 donors and used that subset as a discovery cohort. Along with the approximately 700-subject first cohort, a separate validation cohort of over a hundred different subjects was used. Every repertoire in the discovery cohort had been generated on one and the same sequencing platform. About 330 gigabases of sequencing data and approximately 92 million unique TCR sequences made up an early release that covered nearly 650 HLA-typed donors. Typing coverage differed by locus: A, B, C, DRB1 and DQB1 were typed in roughly 620-630 donors, DQA1 in about 500, DPA1 in over 600, and DPB1 in around 490. Overall study outcomes, separate from this receptor: According to a later analysis, parvovirus B19, influenza, CMV and Epstein-Barr virus appeared linked to several top co-occurrence clusters. The classifier was reported to diagnose cytomegalovirus status with high specificity and sensitivity in both the original and validation cohorts. The earlier analysis of 587 of the donors excluded roughly 17 rarely observed V segments, including chromosome 9 orphons, because counts were too low. When HLA alleles, especially DR and DQ, strongly co-occurred, attributing TCR associations to individual alleles was difficult. Presence/absence analyses assumed roughly uniform sequencing depth across donors, an assumption that may not hold. In a later analysis, most CMV-associated TCR beta chains were found to appear HLA-restricted, with HLA associations seemingly driven largely by CMV exposure. A group of highly shared sequence variants was considered likely to be a technical artifact of the sequencing pipeline. In the study, some 160 TCR beta chains were listed as associated with cytomegalovirus. In a later analysis, HLA-associated TCR beta chains were found to be more clonally expanded and to have lower generation probabilities than equally common non-associated chains. According to the authors, the approach could potentially be generalized to other disease states and immunological phenotypes. An association between a missense DCLRE1C variant and V-gene and J-gene trimming of TCR beta chains was found in a later genetic analysis and replicated in an independent cohort. Correlated functional status among segregating V segments might be attributable to linkage disequilibrium, but an unknown experimental factor could not be ruled out. The 87-base-pair reads could not distinguish some IMGT-functional V segments, including TRBV6-2 and TRBV6-3, so those segments were excluded. A later analysis found that TCR association rates varied across HLA loci, with DRB1 alleles showing the most associated TCRs and HLA-C alleles the fewest. In a later genetic analysis, fewer N-insertions in productive TCRs were reported among donors in an Asian-associated ancestry cluster than the approximately 670-donor mean. Across donors, most TCR sequences were observed very rarely, whereas some public TCRs were present in many individuals. In an earlier analysis of under 600 of the donors, most TCR beta V segments were observed in productive rearrangements about 87% or about 30% of the time, broadly matching IMGT annotations. Only TCR beta chains were sequenced in this cohort, and the absence of alpha or paired-chain data limited detectable features. Because HLA typing was unavailable for some donors at each locus, only the typed subset was used in association tests. CMV serostatus was the only immune exposure information available for the cohort. At a false discovery rate of 0.05, a later analysis linked 16,000 or so TCR beta sequences to specific HLA alleles. A few of the identified cytomegalovirus-associated TCR beta chains were confirmed in vitro to be specific for cytomegalovirus antigens. A further reported finding was that TCR beta sequences accurately predicted the HLA-A and HLA-B alleles for most subjects in the first cohort.

This clone registers as medium-sized (0.01 to 0.1%) within its sample. Its antigen is not yet known. Per-base qualities were not stored, and no clone one base away is much larger. Libraries were built with the immunoSEQ multiplex PCR assay. A mixture of 60 forward primers for TCR Vbeta segments and 13 reverse primers for TCR Jbeta segments was used in the multiplex PCR. The CDR3 region of rearranged TCR beta genes was amplified from genomic DNA with a multiplex PCR assay. Amplified TCR beta libraries were sequenced as 87-base-pair reads on the Illumina HiSeq System. From the authors' description of their analysis: A later analysis tallied around 82 million unique TCR beta chains across the 666 repertoires, and approximately 12 million of those chains were shared by two or more donors. Raw reads were error-corrected and collapsed into unique sequences with a nearest-neighbor algorithm that merged closely related sequences to remove PCR and sequencing errors. V, D and J gene segments were assigned by aligning CDR3 sequences to IMGT reference sequences. For a sequence to be retained, a match of at least six nucleotides was required to both a V gene segment and a J gene segment. Rearrangements were classified as productive when the CDR3 lacked stop codons and remained in frame with V and J, and all other rearrangements were classified as non-productive. CDR3 was defined according to IMGT convention as the region running from the second conserved V-encoded cysteine to the conserved J-encoded phenylalanine. Sequences without an unambiguous match to a single V gene segment were excluded from the earlier analysis of approximately 600 of the donors. In an earlier analysis of some 590 of the donors, a V segment was called functional when productive rearrangements were above 56.7%, and segregating when the standard deviation between donors exceeded 5%. A statistical classification framework was built to diagnose cytomegalovirus status from the catalog of TCR beta chain sequences. V and J gene assignment, in a later analysis, came from comparing TCR nucleotide sequences with IMGT/GENE-DB human TR gene sequences. In a later analysis, CDR3 sequences and most-parsimonious VDJ recombination scenarios were assigned using the TCRdist pipeline. In a later analysis, every TCR beta chain was defined by the combination of its CDR3 amino acid sequence and its V-gene family, and reads without a unique V-gene family were dropped. As a way to deal with suspected cross-contamination and a sequencing artifact, a later analysis dropped more than 500 nucleotide sequences that were highly shared and had low generation probability. In a later analysis, a clonal expansion index was calculated for each public chain from normalized within-repertoire ranks of inferred template counts. A later analysis computed generation probabilities with a VDJ recombination model fitted to out-of-frame rearrangements, and checked the results against IGoR. Hypergeometric tests were used in a later analysis to score TCR-TCR, TCR-HLA and TCR-CMV co-occurrence, with a repertoire-size bias correction applied to the TCR pairs. To estimate false discovery rates, a later analysis permuted the HLA or CMV assignments 20 times. In a later analysis, co-occurring TCRs were grouped using DBSCAN, with TCRdist sequence similarity added in when clustering inside HLA-allele-positive subsets. Co-occurrence clustering excluded repertoires with fewer than 30,000 or more than 120,000 public chains, plus five with anomalous nucleotide sharing. In its TCRdb copy, this immuneACCESS table keeps in-frame sequences only and misses some clones. Where compared with another copy, unresolved V genes explain less than half of these, and the others have no known cause. D and trimming were read from the DNA, whereas the V and J calls and clone size are those reported in that table. The sample table shows fewer than 200,000 clones, and approximately 12% are seen once. Over 6.5% of the sample belongs to the ten largest clones.

The cohort comprised around 700 healthy bone marrow donors. At the time of sampling, every cohort member was nominally healthy, though immune exposures that went unrecorded were likely present. The donor was CMV seropositive and belonged to the group of 250 to 300 seropositive cohort members. Each donor provided a peripheral blood sample, and peripheral blood mononuclear cells were used for TCR beta sequencing. The Qiagen DNeasy Blood Extraction Kit was used to extract genomic DNA from the blood cell samples. Counted from cysteine to phenylalanine, this CDR3 has 15 amino acids. Only the CDR3 part of the read is kept: 45 bases, read in frame from the first base. The germline V gene (reference sequence) specifies SEHNR as CDR1 and FQNEAQ as CDR2. V is shortened by 3 bases, J by 7 bases, and the region joining them spans 16 bases.

The chain is encoded by TRBV7-9 joined to TRBJ2-1; a weak D assignment points to TRBD2 (6 bases agree). The clonotype was recovered from a man aged 45-65 years in good health and CMV-seropositive. The specimen sequenced was PBMCs. The sequenced DNA: TGTGCCAGCAGCTTCCGGGACTTCGGGGAGAATGAGCAGTTCTTC. Its amino acids are CASSFRDFGENEQFF.